These T cell receptor beta chains were read from a single sample in a study of blood T cell repertoires in COVID-19. Profiling relied on immunoSEQ multiplex PCR, and the TCRdb table lists in-frame clones only, not all of them. The sample includes roughly 230,000 clones, more than 65% of them seen just once. Sequenced material: peripheral blood. All receptors come from a man aged 45 to 65 with active or convalescent COVID-19. Each CDR3 is given with its conserved first and last residue. D genes are given only for firm matches. Rows may omit the clone size; those that give it use once, few, many or a size class.

TRBV18	.	TRBJ2-5	.	CASSPPSVPETQYF	TGTGCCAGCTCACCACCGTCAGTTCCGGAGACCCAGTACTTC
TRBV11-1	.	TRBJ1-1	.	CASGRELNTEAFF	TGTGCCAGCGGTCGGGAGCTTAACACTGAAGCTTTCTTT
TRBV29-1	once	TRBJ1-1	TRBD1	CSVSRDRGAEAFF	TGCAGCGTTAGCCGGGACAGGGGTGCTGAAGCTTTCTTT
TRBV30	.	TRBJ1-4	.	CAWSGREKEKLFF	TGTGCCTGGAGTGGCAGGGAAAAGGAAAAACTGTTTTTT
TRBV6-5	.	TRBJ1-5	TRBD1	CASSWTGGQPQHF	TGTGCCAGCAGTTGGACAGGGGGCCAGCCCCAGCATTTT
TRBV7-8	.	TRBJ2-2	.	CASSPTFRQLTGELFF	TGTGCCAGCAGCCCGACTTTTAGACAGTTAACCGGGGAGCTGTTTTTT
TRBV9	few	TRBJ1-5	.	CASSVGGGELGEPQHF	TGTGCCAGCAGCGTAGGGGGAGGGGAATTAGGTGAGCCCCAGCATTTT
TRBV4-3	.	TRBJ2-5	TRBD2	CASSQDRRGGEETQYF	TGCGCCAGCAGCCAAGATCGTCGGGGAGGGGAGGAGACCCAGTACTTC
TRBV2	once	TRBJ2-7	.	CASSEGRNYEQYF	TGTGCCAGCAGTGAAGGCAGAAACTACGAGCAGTACTTC
TRBV19	few	TRBJ1-5	.	CASSIGSGQPQHF	TGTGCCAGTAGTATAGGATCCGGGCAGCCCCAGCATTTT
TRBV11-2	.	TRBJ2-1	.	CASSEVASFYNEQFF	TGTGCCAGCAGCGAGGTGGCTAGCTTTTACAATGAGCAGTTCTTC
TRBV3-1/TRBV3-2	.	TRBJ1-2	.	CASSQGPGNYGYTF	TGTGCCAGCAGCCAAGGCCCAGGGAACTATGGCTACACCTTC
TRBV7-6	.	TRBJ2-3	TRBD2	CASSLGGGYTDTQYF	TGTGCCAGCAGCTTAGGGGGGGGGTACACAGATACGCAGTATTTT
TRBV19	.	TRBJ1-6	TRBD1	CASRTGGGGYNSPLHF	TGTGCCAGTAGAACAGGGGGCGGAGGTTATAATTCACCCCTCCACTTT
TRBV19	.	TRBJ2-2	.	CASCERNTGELFF	TGTGCCAGTTGCGAAAGAAACACCGGGGAGCTGTTTTTT
TRBV9	.	TRBJ1-6	TRBD1	CASSIDRAPGSPLHF	TGTGCCAGCAGCATTGACAGGGCCCCTGGTTCACCCCTCCACTTT
TRBV4-1	many	TRBJ1-2	.	CASSQDGGVGGYTF	TGCGCCAGCAGCCAAGACGGAGGGGTTGGCGGCTACACCTTC